This T cell receptor beta chain was captured in a study of T cell changes during pregnancy in multiple sclerosis (dated by TCRdb to about 2019). In terms of the full investigation: In women with multiple sclerosis, the researchers looked at how the T cell repertoire shifted as pregnancy progressed.

The germline V gene sets CDR1 to SQVTM and CDR2 to ANQGSEA. V was cut back by 6 bases and J by 1 base, leaving a gap of 15 bases between them. The CDR3, from cysteine to phenylalanine, totals 15 residues. CDR3 DNA only is kept here, 45 bases in frame from base 1. To note about this clone: Its antigen remains undetermined. No base qualities exist here, and no much larger clone lies one base off it.

The library was prepared using the immunoSEQ multiplex PCR assay. TCRdb holds this immuneACCESS table with in-frame rearrangements only. Some clones are missing; in checked studies, unresolved V genes explain under half, and the rest has no known cause. For this sample the table gives about 100,000 clones, of which approximately 92% were detected only once. The ten largest clones represent approximately 2% of the sample. Recombination connected TRBV29-1 to TRBJ2-2; tentative D gene TRBD2, with 7 bases matching. This receptor was taken from a female donor with multiple sclerosis, enrolled in a pregnancy study. This sample comprised peripheral blood, obtained after pregnancy. For the CDR3, the sequence is CSVSGGALNTGELFF. The DNA reads TGCAGCGTCAGTGGGGGGGCACTGAACACCGGGGAGCTGTTTTTT.